This TCR beta chain appears in the sequencing data of a study of blood T cells in healthy people across ages. The germline CDR1 and CDR2 sequences are SQVTM and ANQGSEA. V lost 4 bases and J 4 bases, leaving 16 bases between the germline ends. The CDR3 spans 14 residues. This clonotype occurred many times. A second PCR, run for about 7 to 11 cycles, used a sample-barcoded 5' primer plus a J-beta primer mix. TCRdb used MiXCR to reprocess the 5' RACE reads, holding one entry per CDR3 protein. The data contain roughly 550,000 distinct CDR3 sequences, around 24% of them seen just once; the ten biggest clones take up approximately 8.7%. These data also formed part of another study, on T cells of mothers and their children. This second study says: Each child gave 2.5 million to 3.5 million TCR beta CDR3 reads (each mother, over 9.5 million). Within related and unrelated pairs, thymic selection shapes TCR recombination output in a similar way.

The sequencing sample was made of blood. This chain uses TRBV29-1 with TRBJ1-2; D call uncertain. This receptor was obtained from a boy aged 5-17 years in good health. The CDR3 bases are TGCAGCGTTGTAAGGCCAAATCCAAGCTATGGCTACACCTTC. It is translated as CSVVRPNPSYGYTF.